This record covers a single T cell receptor (beta chain). Its matching antigen is unknown. Clones were sequenced by immunoSEQ multiplex PCR, and TCRdb holds only the in-frame ones, with some missing. The sample records 120,000 to 150,000 clones, about 88% being singletons. This entry is derived from a study of T cell responses to AZD1222 COVID-19 vaccine. In germline, CDR1 is LNHNV, CDR2 YYDKDF (reference sequence). This CDR3 has 15 amino acids. Trimming removed 2 bases from V and 5 bases from J; junction bases left unmatched: 3. Whole-study findings and limits: Scientists sampled the repertoires only once the peak T cell response had passed. Only six or seven AZD1222 recipients were seropositive at baseline.

The source of this sequence is an adult in good health. The rearrangement links TRBV15 to TRBJ2-1; 10 nucleotides match TRBD2. Here the sequenced sample was peripheral blood, taken on day 0 of AZD1222 vaccination. The CDR3, as DNA: TGTGCCACCAGCAGACTAGCGGGAGTCAACAATGAGCAGTTCTTC. Its translation: CATSRLAGVNNEQFF. Full variable domain (rest looked up from reference TRBV15 and TRBJ2-1): DAMVIQNPRYQVTQFGKPVTLSCSQTLNHNVMYWYQQKSSQAPKLLFHYYDKDFNNEADTPDNFQSRRPNTSFCFLDIRSPGLGDTAMYLCATSRLAGVNNEQFFGPGTRLTVL.